A selection of T cell receptor beta chains follows, all from one sample in a study of T-cell memory formation after mild COVID-19. MiXCR, applied by TCRdb to the 5' RACE reads, yields one record per CDR3 protein. The sample lists under 110,000 distinct CDR3 sequences, 9.5% to 15% seen once, with around 30% in the top ten. Sequenced: PBMCs or a T cell subset sorted from them (not recorded which). The receptor source for this set is an adult woman who had mild COVID-19 (a few samples of this study predate the infection). Cell type and time point are not known. Each CDR3 is given with its conserved first and last residue. D genes are given only for firm matches. Size values are once, few and many counts, or a class for expanded clones, and some rows have none.

j_gene,d_gene,abundance,v_gene,CDR3nt,CDR3aa
TRBJ1-2,NA,NA,TRBV2,TGTGCCAGCACTTTGGCGGCTGGCTATGGCTACACCTTC,CASTLAAGYGYTF
TRBJ2-7,TRBD2,many,TRBV20-1,TGCAGTGCCCCGGACAGACTAGCGGAGGCTAGCTACGAGCAGTACTTC,CSAPDRLAEASYEQYF
TRBJ2-2,NA,NA,TRBV5-5,TGTGCCAGCAGCTTTGGGGGGAACACCGGGGAGCTGTTTTTT,CASSFGGNTGELFF
TRBJ2-1,NA,few,TRBV12-3/TRBV12-4,TGTGCCAGTACTGAGTCTTCGCACAATGAGCAGTTCTTC,CASTESSHNEQFF
TRBJ2-2,NA,few,TRBV12-3/TRBV12-4,TGTGCCAGCAGACCGTCCACCGGGGAGCTGTTTTTT,CASRPSTGELFF
TRBJ2-7,TRBD2,NA,TRBV9,TGTGCCAGCAGCGGGCCTAGCGGGAGCTCCTACGAGCAGTACTTC,CASSGPSGSSYEQYF
TRBJ2-1,TRBD1,NA,TRBV6-5,TGTGCCAGCAGTTACGGGCAGGGGGCCTATGAGCAGTTCTTC,CASSYGQGAYEQFF
TRBJ2-7,TRBD2,NA,TRBV9,TGTGCCAGCAGCGTAAGCGGGAGCTACGAGCAGTACTTC,CASSVSGSYEQYF
TRBJ2-3,NA,NA,TRBV21-1,TGTGCCAGCAGCAAAGCCCGACACCTCCGAGTGTATTTT,CASSKARHLRVYF
TRBJ1-5,TRBD1,NA,TRBV27,TGTGCCAGCACCCATACAGGGGGAGGTCAGCCCCAGCATTTT,CASTHTGGGQPQHF
TRBJ2-3,TRBD2,few,TRBV10-3,TGTGCCATCAGTGACCCGTTGCCTAGCGGGGGGGCCGGGCCAGATACGCAGTATTTT,CAISDPLPSGGAGPDTQYF